This T cell receptor (beta chain) was documented in a study of T cell responses to AZD1222 COVID-19 vaccine. The CDR3 sequence is 14 residues long. CDR1 and CDR2 (germline): SGDLS, YYNGEE. The V end lost 0 bases, the J end lost 6 bases, and 9 bases lay between the germline ends. Notes on this clone: Its antigen is as yet unknown.

Study observations and caveats: Just a handful of AZD1222 recipients tested seropositive at baseline. Donors were chiefly white British, with a greater number of females, and clonal diversity was perhaps underestimated. Elevations in Spike-specific TCR breadth and depth followed administration of two AZD1222 doses.

Here immunoSEQ multiplex PCR was the method, and the copy in TCRdb shows in-frame clones only, minus some. The sample has more than 90,000 clones; around 87% are singletons. The genes are TRBV9 and TRBJ1-4; D unclear. This sequence was found in an adult who received the AZD1222 COVID-19 vaccine. Sequencing used peripheral blood, obtained 28 days after the second AZD1222 dose. In DNA, the CDR3 is TGTGCCAGCAGCGTAGCGGGAGGAGATGAAAAACTGTTTTTT. This codes for CASSVAGGDEKLFF.